Sequencing of this T cell receptor (beta chain) was carried out in a study of CD8+ T cells in alopecia areata. After isolation, RNA underwent reverse transcription to generate cDNA as the sequencing template. Sequenced by immunoSEQ multiplex PCR; TCRdb stores in-frame clones only, minus some. The sample consists of about 190,000 clones, more than 55% of them appearing once. The CDR3 runs to 15 residues. The V gene end was trimmed by 6 bases and the J gene end by 9 bases; junction bases not matched to a gene: 11. The germline gives CDR1 MGHDK, CDR2 SYGVNS. Treatment described: oral pan-JAK inhibitor, 5-10 mg twice daily.

Sequenced here: CD4+ T cells sorted from blood, sampled around week 50, from a patient treated with tofacitinib. The chain links TRBV25-1 to TRBJ2-1; TRBD2 matches 10 bases. The receptor was isolated from a human donor with alopecia areata. In nucleotides, the CDR3 is TGTGCCAGCAGGATGAGCGGGGGGGTAACGGGTGAGCAGTTCTTC. This translates into CASRMSGGVTGEQFF.